This record looks at one TCR beta chain sequence and its context. These data are taken from a study of T cell changes during pregnancy in multiple sclerosis. Trimming cost V 3 bases and J 4 bases, with 7 bases left between them. Germline V lookup: CDR1 SEHNR, CDR2 FQNEAQ (reference sequence). The CDR3 sequence is 14 residues long. Generated by immunoSEQ multiplex PCR, the TCRdb table keeps only in-frame clones and is missing some. The profile shows about 87,000 clones, around 93% of them singletons. The sample was peripheral blood, taken in the third trimester of pregnancy. This TCR came from a female donor in good health, enrolled as a control in a pregnancy study. V usage is TRBV7-9 and J usage is TRBJ1-6; D perhaps matches TRBD1 (6 bases). In DNA, the CDR3 is TGTGCCAGCAGCTTGACAGGTTATAATTCACCCCTCCACTTT. Protein: CASSLTGYNSPLHF.